Given below is one T cell receptor beta chain in context. The CDR3 spans 16 residues. CDR1 is SNHLY and CDR2 is FYNNEI in the germline V gene. V shed 3 bases and J 6 bases; nucleotides not matched to a gene: 8. The data belong to a study of cytomegalovirus exposure and HLA in healthy donors. With 60 Vbeta and 13 Jbeta primers, the PCR was carried out. TCRdb keeps only in-frame clones here, not all; method: immunoSEQ multiplex PCR. The sample contains about 130,000 clones, 75% to 85% of which appear only once. The gene calls are TRBV2 and TRBJ1-6, with TRBD1 matching 7 bases. The specimen was PBMCs. The sequence was obtained from a middle-aged woman in good health and CMV-seronegative. The CDR3 sequence is CASSENRGRTNSPLHF. CDR3 sequence (DNA): TGTGCCAGCAGTGAGAACAGGGGTAGGACTAATTCACCCCTCCACTTT. The full variable domain, its missing parts supplied by reference TRBV2 and TRBJ1-6, is EPEVTQTPSHQVTQMGQEVILRCVPISNHLYFYWYRQILGQKVEFLVSFYNNEISEKSEIFDDQFSVERPDGSNFTLKIRSTKLEDSAMYFCASSENRGRTNSPLHFGNGTRLTVT.